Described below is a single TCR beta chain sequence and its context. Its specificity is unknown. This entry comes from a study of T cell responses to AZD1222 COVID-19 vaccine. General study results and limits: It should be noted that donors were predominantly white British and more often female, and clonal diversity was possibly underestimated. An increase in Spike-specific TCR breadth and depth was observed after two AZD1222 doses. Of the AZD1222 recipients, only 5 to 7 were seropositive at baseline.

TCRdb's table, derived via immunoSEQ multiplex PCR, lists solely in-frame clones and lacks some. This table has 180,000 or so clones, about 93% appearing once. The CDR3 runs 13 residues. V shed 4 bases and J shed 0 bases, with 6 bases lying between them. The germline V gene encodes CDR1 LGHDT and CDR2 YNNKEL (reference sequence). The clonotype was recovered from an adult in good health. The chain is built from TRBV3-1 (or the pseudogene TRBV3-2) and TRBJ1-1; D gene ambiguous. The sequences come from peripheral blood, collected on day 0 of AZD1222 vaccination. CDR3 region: CASSPSLNTEAFF. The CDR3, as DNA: TGTGCCAGCAGCCCCTCGCTGAACACTGAAGCTTTCTTT.